This TCR beta chain was recovered during a study of blood T cell repertoires in COVID-19. Overall study context: Acute and convalescent COVID-19 samples came from the United States, Italy and Spain. T cells, B-cell-depleted T cells, or PBMCs supplied cDNA or gDNA.

Authors' data handling: Amplifying reference gene primers gave estimates of nucleated cell counts. Method: immunoSEQ multiplex PCR; TCRdb's copy keeps in-frame clones and lacks some. V, J and clone size reflect that table, while D and trimming were determined from the DNA. This sample has 140,000 to 150,000 clones, with about 85% found just once. CDR3 length equals 13 residues. V gave up 3 bases and J gave up 12 bases, with 15 bases separating them. Germline CDR1 and CDR2: SNHLY and FYNNEI. Sequencing input: peripheral blood. This TCR was sampled from a woman aged 40 to 50 with active or convalescent COVID-19. The V and J genes are TRBV2 and TRBJ2-1; D might be TRBD1 (6 bases). CDR3 DNA: TGTGCCAGCAGTGATGACAGGTCCTATGGGCAGTTCTTC. This encodes CASSDDRSYGQFF.